The rows below give T cell receptor beta chains drawn from one sample of a study of OX40 agonist ivuxolimab in advanced cancers. Some clones are missing from TCRdb's copy, which holds only in-frame ones; the method was immunoSEQ multiplex PCR. The sample has fewer than 85,000 clones, around 83% seen once; the top ten hold roughly 0.76%. The sequencing here drew on CD4+ or CD8+ T cells sorted from blood, taken in a trial of the OX40 agonist ivuxolimab. These receptors all come from an adult with an advanced solid tumor such as melanoma, head and neck, liver or kidney cancer. CDR3s include the opening cysteine and the closing phenylalanine or tryptophan. The D gene is left open where the match is weak. The size field is filled for only some rows; it gives once, few, many or a size class.

abundance: NA
d_gene: NA
j_gene: TRBJ1-2
v_gene: TRBV27
CDR3aa: CASSLRQPLYGYTF
CDR3nt: TGTGCCAGCAGTTTAAGGCAGCCTTTATATGGCTACACCTTC

abundance: NA
d_gene: TRBD1
j_gene: TRBJ1-1
v_gene: TRBV9
CDR3aa: CASSVGPGGTEAFF
CDR3nt: TGTGCCAGCAGCGTAGGGCCAGGGGGGACTGAAGCTTTCTTT

abundance: NA
d_gene: NA
j_gene: TRBJ1-1
v_gene: TRBV4-3
CDR3aa: CASSQNYNTEAFF
CDR3nt: TGCGCCAGCAGCCAAAACTATAACACTGAAGCTTTCTTT

abundance: NA
d_gene: NA
j_gene: TRBJ2-2
v_gene: TRBV6-5
CDR3aa: CASTNGPPNTGELFF
CDR3nt: TGTGCCAGCACGAACGGGCCCCCAAACACCGGGGAGCTGTTTTTT

abundance: few
d_gene: NA
j_gene: TRBJ1-5
v_gene: TRBV28
CDR3aa: CASSSYGMPQHF
CDR3nt: TGTGCCAGCAGTTCATACGGGATGCCCCAGCATTTT

abundance: few
d_gene: NA
j_gene: TRBJ1-2
v_gene: TRBV9
CDR3aa: CASWRTPYGYTF
CDR3nt: TGTGCCAGCTGGAGGACACCCTATGGCTACACCTTC

abundance: NA
d_gene: NA
j_gene: TRBJ1-1
v_gene: TRBV11-2
CDR3aa: CASSHVPMNTEAFF
CDR3nt: TGTGCCAGCAGCCATGTCCCTATGAACACTGAAGCTTTCTTT

abundance: NA
d_gene: NA
j_gene: TRBJ1-5
v_gene: TRBV28
CDR3aa: CASSPTRQGNQPQHF
CDR3nt: TGTGCCAGCAGTCCTACCCGACAGGGCAATCAGCCCCAGCATTTT

abundance: once
d_gene: TRBD1
j_gene: TRBJ2-7
v_gene: TRBV2
CDR3aa: CASAAGDRGNEQYF
CDR3nt: TGTGCCAGCGCAGCGGGGGACAGGGGAAATGAGCAGTACTTC

abundance: once
d_gene: NA
j_gene: TRBJ2-2
v_gene: TRBV5-1
CDR3aa: CASRGGGASTGELFF
CDR3nt: TGCGCCAGCAGGGGAGGAGGGGCGAGCACCGGGGAGCTGTTTTTT

abundance: NA
d_gene: NA
j_gene: TRBJ2-7
v_gene: TRBV28
CDR3aa: CASSTERAQYF
CDR3nt: TGTGCCAGCAGTACCGAACGGGCGCAGTACTTC

abundance: NA
d_gene: NA
j_gene: TRBJ1-2
v_gene: TRBV30
CDR3aa: CAWSVGARWTF
CDR3nt: TGTGCCTGGAGTGTCGGGGCCCGCTGGACCTTC

abundance: few
d_gene: NA
j_gene: TRBJ2-7
v_gene: TRBV18
CDR3aa: CASSPGVTASYEQYF
CDR3nt: TGTGCCAGCTCACCAGGTGTTACAGCCTCCTACGAGCAGTACTTC

abundance: NA
d_gene: TRBD2
j_gene: TRBJ2-7
v_gene: TRBV7-3
CDR3aa: CASRVFGLGSSYEQYF
CDR3nt: TGTGCCAGCAGGGTGTTTGGACTAGGAAGCTCCTACGAGCAGTACTTC

abundance: NA
d_gene: NA
j_gene: TRBJ1-1
v_gene: TRBV5-1
CDR3aa: CASSLGGTDTEAFF
CDR3nt: TGCGCCAGCAGCTTGGGGGGGACCGACACTGAAGCTTTCTTT

abundance: NA
d_gene: NA
j_gene: TRBJ2-7
v_gene: TRBV18
CDR3aa: CASSQGAGYEQYF
CDR3nt: TGTGCCAGCTCACAGGGTGCGGGGTACGAGCAGTACTTC

abundance: NA
d_gene: NA
j_gene: TRBJ2-7
v_gene: TRBV2
CDR3aa: CASSGGLGDEQYF
CDR3nt: TGTGCCAGCAGTGGGGGACTGGGGGACGAGCAGTACTTC

abundance: NA
d_gene: NA
j_gene: TRBJ1-2
v_gene: TRBV28
CDR3aa: CASSGGGSYGYTF
CDR3nt: TGTGCCAGCAGTGGCGGGGGGTCCTATGGCTACACCTTC

abundance: NA
d_gene: NA
j_gene: TRBJ2-7
v_gene: TRBV5-8
CDR3aa: CASSRDTNSYEQYF
CDR3nt: TGTGCCAGCAGTCGGGACACGAACTCCTACGAGCAGTACTTC

abundance: NA
d_gene: TRBD1
j_gene: TRBJ2-7
v_gene: TRBV5-6
CDR3aa: CASSSLETGFGYEQYF
CDR3nt: TGTGCCAGCAGCTCCCTGGAGACAGGGTTCGGCTACGAGCAGTACTTC

abundance: NA
d_gene: NA
j_gene: TRBJ2-1
v_gene: TRBV6-5
CDR3aa: CASSYSPARSYNEQFF
CDR3nt: TGTGCCAGCAGTTACTCCCCGGCTCGCTCCTACAATGAGCAGTTCTTC

abundance: once
d_gene: TRBD2
j_gene: TRBJ2-3
v_gene: TRBV6-5
CDR3aa: CASRRAGGEDTQYF
CDR3nt: TGTGCCAGCAGACGGGCGGGGGGCGAAGATACGCAGTATTTT

abundance: NA
d_gene: NA
j_gene: TRBJ2-7
v_gene: TRBV6-4
CDR3aa: CASSTHFGGEQYF
CDR3nt: TGTGCCAGCAGTACCCACTTCGGGGGCGAGCAGTACTTC

abundance: NA
d_gene: NA
j_gene: TRBJ1-1
v_gene: TRBV4-1
CDR3aa: CASSPPTGTRVGEAFF
CDR3nt: TGCGCCAGCAGCCCCCCCACAGGGACGAGGGTTGGTGAAGCTTTCTTT

abundance: NA
d_gene: NA
j_gene: TRBJ2-1
v_gene: TRBV20-1
CDR3aa: CSARGMNEQFF
CDR3nt: TGCAGTGCTAGGGGGATGAATGAGCAGTTCTTC

abundance: once
d_gene: NA
j_gene: TRBJ2-7
v_gene: TRBV27
CDR3aa: CASSLLVAAPYEQYF
CDR3nt: TGTGCCAGCAGTTTATTGGTAGCGGCTCCCTACGAGCAGTACTTC

abundance: once
d_gene: TRBD1
j_gene: TRBJ1-1
v_gene: TRBV6-5
CDR3aa: CASSSTGRVTEAFF
CDR3nt: TGTGCCAGCAGTTCGACAGGGCGGGTCACTGAAGCTTTCTTT

abundance: NA
d_gene: NA
j_gene: TRBJ2-2
v_gene: TRBV18
CDR3aa: CASSAFDRTGELFF
CDR3nt: TGTGCCAGCTCAGCCTTTGACAGGACCGGGGAGCTGTTTTTT

abundance: NA
d_gene: NA
j_gene: TRBJ2-7
v_gene: TRBV7-8
CDR3aa: CASSFRGTTKGEQYF
CDR3nt: TGTGCCAGCAGCTTCCGAGGGACCACGAAGGGGGAGCAGTACTTC

abundance: NA
d_gene: NA
j_gene: TRBJ2-5
v_gene: TRBV18
CDR3aa: CASSPPQDRGTQYF
CDR3nt: TGTGCCAGCTCACCACCCCAGGACCGGGGGACCCAGTACTTC

abundance: NA
d_gene: NA
j_gene: TRBJ2-2
v_gene: TRBV5-1
CDR3aa: CASSTGTANTGELFF
CDR3nt: TGCGCCAGCAGCACCGGGACGGCGAACACCGGGGAGCTGTTTTTT

abundance: NA
d_gene: NA
j_gene: TRBJ1-2
v_gene: TRBV14
CDR3aa: CASSQDSGVGYTF
CDR3nt: TGTGCCAGCAGCCAGGACTCAGGGGTTGGCTACACCTTC

abundance: NA
d_gene: NA
j_gene: TRBJ1-4
v_gene: TRBV9
CDR3aa: CASSGGTTNEKLFF
CDR3nt: TGTGCCAGCAGTGGGGGGACAACTAATGAAAAACTGTTTTTT

abundance: NA
d_gene: TRBD2
j_gene: TRBJ2-3
v_gene: TRBV6-5
CDR3aa: CASRRTSGSTDTQYF
CDR3nt: TGTGCCAGCAGGAGGACTAGCGGGAGTACGGATACGCAGTATTTT